One and the same sample provided the 32 T cell receptor beta chains below, sequenced in a study of blood T cell repertoires in COVID-19. The protocol was immunoSEQ multiplex PCR, while the TCRdb copy is restricted to in-frame clones and leaves out a portion. In the table there are roughly 61,000 clones, roughly 70% of which are singletons. The sample consisted of peripheral blood. These receptors were taken from a woman in her seventies with acute or convalescent COVID-19.

This chain connects TRBV7-9 to TRBJ1-1; 10 positions agree with TRBD1. The length of the CDR3 is 15 residues. CDR1 and CDR2 from the germline V gene are SEHNR and FQNEAQ (reference sequence). J gave up 4 bases and V 5 bases, and 7 bases lay outside the gene matches. The CDR3 sequence: CASSPDRGLGTEAFF. In nucleotides, the CDR3 is TGTGCCAGCAGCCCAGACAGGGGGCTGGGCACTGAAGCTTTCTTT.

This clone came up many times. The V and J genes are TRBV19 and TRBJ2-6; no clear D. Germline V gene lookup returns CDR1 LNHDA and CDR2 SQIVND (reference sequence). The CDR3 contains 15 residues. The ends were cut back, 3 bases at V and 2 bases at J, with 8 bases in the middle. The CDR3 bases are TGTGCCAGTAGTATTTGGGCTGCTGGGGCCAACGTCCTGACTTTC. Protein product: CASSIWAAGANVLTF.

The rearrangement uses TRBV6-1 and TRBJ2-7; D remains unclear. Between the trimmed V and J ends, which lost 4 bases and 2 bases, there was a span of 18 bases. The CDR3 has 16 residues. Germline V gives CDR1 MNHNS, CDR2 SASEGT. The CDR3 DNA is TGTGCCAGCAGTGCCAACTTTCCCCCGCTGGCCTACGAGCAGTACTTC. Its protein is CASSANFPPLAYEQYF.

The chain uses TRBV5-1 and TRBJ2-1, with 10 nucleotides matching TRBD1. After removal of 4 bases from V and 7 bases from J, the junction contained 11 bases not matched to a gene. The CDR3 consists of 16 residues. Per germline, CDR1 SGHRS and CDR2 YFSETQ. This CDR3 is CASSLQPGQGTNEQFF. The CDR3 DNA follows: TGCGCCAGCAGCCTGCAACCGGGACAGGGGACTAATGAGCAGTTCTTC. Based on the CDR3 plus reference TRBV5-1 and TRBJ2-1, the full variable domain is KAGVTQTPRYLIKTRGQQVTLSCSPISGHRSVSWYQQTPGQGLQFLFEYFSETQRNKGNFPGRFSGRQFSNSRSEMNVSTLELGDSALYLCASSLQPGQGTNEQFFGPGTRLTVL.

This clone was detected ten times or more. This chain connects TRBV7-3 to TRBJ2-1, with 11 bases that match TRBD2. Germline V CDR1 and CDR2: SGHTA, FQGTGA. This CDR3 is 17 amino acids long. V trimming: 5 bases; J trimming: 5 bases; junction bases outside the gene matches: 11. The CDR3 is CASSLVVAGGPDNEQFF. CDR3 nucleotides: TGTGCCAGCAGCCTCGTTGTAGCGGGGGGGCCCGACAATGAGCAGTTCTTC.

The V gene is TRBV13, the J gene TRBJ2-5; tentative D call: TRBD2 (5 bases). Germline CDR1 PRHDT, CDR2 FYEKMQ (reference sequence). V lost 5 bases to trimming and J lost 5 bases, with 15 bases between them. This CDR3 comprises 14 residues. CDR3 protein: CASSLRAEFETQYF. The CDR3 DNA reads as TGTGCCAGCAGCCTGAGGGCGGAGTTCGAGACCCAGTACTTC.

The CDR3 loop reads CASSPTRVGASEQYF. CDR3 in DNA: TGTGCCAGCAGCCCAACGCGAGTGGGGGCCAGCGAGCAGTACTTC. The rearrangement links TRBV7-9 to TRBJ2-7; perhaps TRBD1 as D (6 bases). The CDR3 loop spans 15 amino acids. Germline lookup yields CDR1 SEHNR and CDR2 FQNEAQ (reference sequence). With 5 bases removed from V and 6 bases from J, the gap between germline ends came to 20 bases.

This clone was seen many times. This sequence joins TRBV24-1 and TRBJ2-5; D possibly corresponds to TRBD1 (6 bases). Germline CDR1 KGHDR, CDR2 SFDVKD. The CDR3 consists of 15 residues. Deletions cut 1 base from V and 2 bases from J, with 10 bases between. CDR3 DNA sequence: TGTGCCACCAGTGATTTCACGGACAGACAAGAGACCCAGTACTTC. Translating gives CATSDFTDRQETQYF.

This rearrangement joins TRBV7-2 to TRBJ1-2; D ambiguous. This CDR3 has 16 residues. Trimming cost V 5 bases and J 2 bases, with 18 bases left between them. Germline CDR1 is SGHTA and CDR2 is FQGNSA. The CDR3 sequence: CASSPLMGDQNYGYTF. In nucleotides, the CDR3 is TGTGCCAGCAGCCCCCTTATGGGAGACCAAAACTATGGCTACACCTTC.

Only a few counts were recorded for this clone. The CDR3 here is CASSSLGRITFF. CDR3 coding DNA: TGTGCCAGCAGTTCTCTCGGGAGGATCACCTTCTTT. The chain links TRBV6-5 to TRBJ1-1; D not certain. Trimming stripped 4 bases from V and 14 bases from J, with 17 bases between. CDR3 length: 12 residues. Germline values: CDR1 MNHEY, CDR2 SVGAGI.

The chain recombines TRBV6-1 with TRBJ1-6, with 7 nucleotides matching TRBD1. The CDR3 is 18 residues long. Germline values: CDR1 MNHNS, CDR2 SASEGT. With 2 bases clipped from V and 0 bases from J, the junction kept 7 bases outside the gene matches. The CDR3, as DNA: TGTGCCAGCAGTGAACAGGGACAGCTTAGCTCCTATAATTCACCCCTCCACTTT. Translated: CASSEQGQLSSYNSPLHF.

CDR3 in DNA: TGTGCCAGTAGTCCGGACAGGGAAGCCGGGGAGCTGTTTTTT. The encoded protein is CASSPDREAGELFF. V gene TRBV19 combines with J gene TRBJ2-2; 8 nucleotides line up with TRBD1. Trimming took 5 bases from V and 6 from J; bases not matched to a gene: 5. CDR1 and CDR2 from the germline V gene are LNHDA and SQIVND (reference sequence). This CDR3 is 14 amino acids long.

The V gene is TRBV4-1, the J gene TRBJ2-3; maybe TRBD2 (5 bases). The CDR3 is made up of 14 amino acids. V was trimmed by 3 bases and J by 4 bases, leaving 11 bases between them. In germline, CDR1 is MGHRA, CDR2 YSYEKL. In DNA form, the CDR3 reads TGCGCCAGCAGCCAGCTGAGGAGGTCAGATACGCAGTATTTT. Translated, it gives CASSQLRRSDTQYF.

This chain uses TRBV19 with TRBJ1-2; TRBD1 is a possible D gene (6 bases). Deletions cut 3 bases from V and 5 bases from J, with 22 bases between. CDR3 length: 17 amino acids. Germline CDR1 reads LNHDA; CDR2 reads SQIVND (reference sequence). The CDR3 sequence is CASSISLGTSLGYGYTF. Here the CDR3 DNA reads TGTGCCAGTAGTATCAGTCTCGGGACATCTCTCGGGTATGGCTACACCTTC.

Of note for this clone: The junction shows a germline mismatch at one end, possibly a read error. The chain couples TRBV3-1 (or the pseudogene TRBV3-2) to TRBJ2-5; TRBD2 aligns across 11 bases. The CDR3 contains 12 residues. The germline CDR1 and CDR2 sequences are LGHDT and YNNKEL (reference sequence). The CDR3 bases are TGTGCCGGCAGAACTAGCGGGGGAACCCAGTACTTC. It codes for CAGRTSGGTQYF.

This clone was seen a few times. The V call is TRBV5-4, the J call TRBJ1-5; 12 bases agree with TRBD1. The CDR3 spans 15 residues. Trimming took 4 bases from V and 6 from J; bases not matched to a gene: 5. From germline, CDR1 is SGHNT and CDR2 YYREEE (reference sequence). DNA for the CDR3: TGTGCCAGCAGCCCGGGACAGGGGGCCGGTCAGCCCCAGCATTTT. This gives the protein CASSPGQGAGQPQHF.

This sequence joins TRBV19 and TRBJ1-4; D is uncertain. Looked up from germline, CDR1 is LNHDA and CDR2 is SQIVND (reference sequence). The CDR3 loop spans 14 amino acids. Trimming left V 5 bases short and J 8 bases short, with 15 bases between. For the CDR3, the DNA is TGTGCCAGTAGTCCCTCCGGGTTATCAGAAAAACTGTTTTTT. Amino acids: CASSPSGLSEKLFF.

The V gene is TRBV3-1 (or the pseudogene TRBV3-2), the J gene TRBJ1-2, with a tentative D call TRBD1 (5 bases). V was clipped by 5 bases and J by 7 bases, with 23 bases between them. The CDR3 is made up of 16 amino acids. Germline V gives CDR1 LGHDT, CDR2 YNNKEL (reference sequence). CDR3 sequence: CASSFQGRQISGGYTF. For the CDR3, the DNA is TGTGCCAGCAGCTTTCAAGGCCGACAGATTTCTGGTGGCTACACCTTC.

This clone came up many times. This chain uses TRBV19 with TRBJ1-6; the D gene is possibly TRBD1 (5 bases). This CDR3 spans 14 amino acids. The V gene's germline CDR1 is LNHDA and CDR2 SQIVND (reference sequence). Trimming cost V 3 bases and J 7 bases, with 10 bases left between them. The CDR3 spells CASSITGGNSPLHF. CDR3 DNA sequence: TGTGCCAGTAGTATCACAGGTGGGAATTCACCCCTCCACTTT. Variable domain in full (rest from reference TRBV19 and TRBJ1-6): DGGITQSPKYLFRKEGQNVTLSCEQNLNHDAMYWYRQDPGQGLRLIYYSQIVNDFQKGDIAEGYSVSREKKESFPLTVTSAQKNPTAFYLCASSITGGNSPLHFGNGTRLTVT.

The chain joins TRBV28 to TRBJ2-5; 11 positions agree with TRBD2. Germline V gene lookup returns CDR1 MDHEN and CDR2 SYDVKM. The CDR3 is 14 residues long. V gave up 7 bases and J gave up 1 base; unmatched junction bases: 2. This CDR3 reads CASTLAGGQETQYF. The CDR3, as DNA: TGTGCCAGCACTCTAGCGGGGGGCCAAGAGACCCAGTACTTC.

The rearrangement links TRBV19 to TRBJ2-3; 10 bases fit TRBD1. Unmatched junction bases numbered 2, after V lost 8 bases and J lost 3 bases. CDR1 is LNHDA, CDR2 SQIVND, per germline (reference sequence). This CDR3 contains 13 residues. CDR3 sequence reads: CASRDRGTDTQYF. CDR3 in DNA: TGTGCCAGTCGGGACAGGGGAACAGATACGCAGTATTTT.

This clone was observed a few times. V and J are TRBV4-2 and TRBJ1-2; D call uncertain. The CDR3 runs 17 residues. The V gene's germline CDR1 is LGHNA and CDR2 YNFKEQ. Between the trimmed V and J ends, which lost 0 bases and 1 base, there was a span of 15 bases. CDR3 bases: TGTGCCAGCAGCCAAGAATACGGGTTAATTTATAACTATGGCTACACCTTC. Its translation: CASSQEYGLIYNYGYTF.

The sample holds a few counts of this clone. The rearrangement uses TRBV29-1 and TRBJ2-1, with 8 bases aligning to TRBD2. Germline V lookup: CDR1 SQVTM, CDR2 ANQGSEA. Trimming cost V 1 base and J 4 bases; bases outside gene matches: 12. The CDR3 has 17 amino acids. The chain's CDR3 is CSVEGIRRGAGYNEQFF. DNA for the CDR3: TGCAGCGTTGAAGGCATTAGGCGGGGGGCAGGGTACAATGAGCAGTTCTTC.

This clone was picked up a small number of times. V usage is TRBV2 and J usage is TRBJ1-4; 8 bases agree with TRBD1. Germline values: CDR1 SNHLY, CDR2 FYNNEI. The CDR3 loop spans 15 amino acids. V was clipped by 8 bases and J by 7 bases; unmatched bases: 12. CDR3 amino acids: CASEAGGAGSEKLFF. The CDR3 DNA is TGTGCCAGCGAGGCAGGGGGCGCTGGGAGTGAAAAACTGTTTTTT.

The chain uses TRBV18 and TRBJ1-2; D remains ambiguous. This CDR3 has 14 residues. CDR1 and CDR2 (germline): KGHSH, LQKENI. Trimming removed 1 base at V and 4 bases at J, with 10 bases between. CDR3: CASSPLADTYGYTF. The CDR3 nucleotides read TGTGCCAGCTCACCACTCGCGGATACCTATGGCTACACCTTC.

The rearrangement joins TRBV7-9 to TRBJ1-1, with a possible D match to TRBD1 (5 bases). V lost 1 base, J lost 5 bases, and 14 bases lay in between. The V gene's germline CDR1 is SEHNR and CDR2 FQNEAQ (reference sequence). This CDR3 is built from 15 residues. The CDR3 region is CASSLEGVGGTEAFF. Here the CDR3 DNA reads TGTGCCAGCAGCTTAGAAGGGGTTGGGGGGACTGAAGCTTTCTTT.

The V gene is TRBV10-1, the J gene TRBJ2-2; 8 positions match TRBD1. The CDR3 is 13 amino acids. V lost 6 bases and J lost 4; bases outside the gene matches: 1. The germline CDR1 and CDR2 sequences are WNHNN and SYGVQD (reference sequence). The CDR3 sequence: CASRQGGTGELFF. The DNA for the CDR3 is TGCGCCAGCAGACAGGGGGGCACCGGGGAGCTGTTTTTT.

V gene TRBV5-4 combines with J gene TRBJ2-3; possible D gene TRBD2, 5 bases. Per germline, CDR1 SGHNT and CDR2 YYREEE (reference sequence). The CDR3 extends over 14 amino acids. With 0 bases removed from V and 2 bases from J, the gap between germline ends came to 7 bases. The CDR3: CASSLALVTDTQYF. The CDR3 coding sequence is TGTGCCAGCAGCTTGGCACTAGTCACAGATACGCAGTATTTT.

The rearrangement uses TRBV29-1 and TRBJ2-3; 15 bases match TRBD2. J gave up 2 bases and V 6 bases, and 6 bases lay outside the gene matches. The CDR3 spans 16 residues. Germline V gene sequence: CDR1 SQVTM, CDR2 ANQGSEA. DNA for the CDR3: TGCAGCGTGGGACTAGCGGGGGGTACAAACACAGATACGCAGTATTTT. It translates to CSVGLAGGTNTDTQYF.

This chain uses TRBV14 with TRBJ1-1; D uncertain. The germline V gene encodes CDR1 SGHDN and CDR2 FVKESK. The CDR3 length is 12 residues. V lost 4 bases and J lost 3, with 6 bases in between. As DNA, the CDR3 is TGTGCCAGCAGCCTGTCATACACTGAAGCTTTCTTT. Protein product: CASSLSYTEAFF.

The genes are TRBV27 and TRBJ2-1; D perhaps matches TRBD2 (6 bases). Per germline, CDR1 MNHEY and CDR2 SMNVEV (reference sequence). This CDR3 region has 15 residues. V lost 6 bases and J lost 0, with 12 bases in between. The CDR3, as DNA: TGTGCCAGCAGCTGGGACTGGAGCTCCTACAATGAGCAGTTCTTC. Protein: CASSWDWSSYNEQFF.

Worth noting for this clone: One end of the junction is discordant with germline, which a read error may explain. The same CDR3 can be traced to other DNA sequences in this sample. V is TRBV4-1 and J is TRBJ1-2; 7 bases are shared with TRBD1. Germline-derived CDR1 and CDR2 are MGHRA and YSYEKL. This CDR3 spans 16 amino acids. The CDR3: CASSQVPRGVNNGYTF. CDR3 in DNA: TGCGCCAGCAGCCAAGTCCCCAGGGGGGTTAACAATGGTTACACCTTC.